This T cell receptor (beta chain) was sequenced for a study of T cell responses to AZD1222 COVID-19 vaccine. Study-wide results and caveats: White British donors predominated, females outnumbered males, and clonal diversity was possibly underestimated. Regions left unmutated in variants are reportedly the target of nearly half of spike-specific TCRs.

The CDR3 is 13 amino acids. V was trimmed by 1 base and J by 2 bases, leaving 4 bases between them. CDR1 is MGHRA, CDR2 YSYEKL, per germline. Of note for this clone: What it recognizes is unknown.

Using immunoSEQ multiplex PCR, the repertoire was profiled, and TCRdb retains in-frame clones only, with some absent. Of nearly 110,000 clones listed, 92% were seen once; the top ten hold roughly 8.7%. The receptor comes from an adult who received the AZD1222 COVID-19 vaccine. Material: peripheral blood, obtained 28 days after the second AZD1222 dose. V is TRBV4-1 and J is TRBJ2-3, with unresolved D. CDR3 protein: CASSQGPTDTQYF. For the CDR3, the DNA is TGCGCCAGCAGCCAAGGCCCCACAGATACGCAGTATTTT.